Below are 2 T cell receptor beta chains sequenced from a single sample in a study of cytomegalovirus exposure and HLA in healthy donors (dated by TCRdb to 2017 to 2019). Library preparation used the immunoSEQ multiplex PCR assay. The multiplex PCR relied on a mix of 60 forward primers for TCR Vbeta segments and 13 reverse primers for TCR Jbeta segments. In TCRdb, the immuneACCESS table is reduced to in-frame sequences with V and J assigned. These tables do not hold every clone; where another copy was compared, an unresolved V gene accounts for under half, and the others remain unexplained. The sample has 120,000 to 150,000 clones on record, about four fifths of them singletons. The ten most abundant clones make up about 2.2% of the sample. Specimen: PBMCs. The origin of the receptors is a young man in good health and CMV-seronegative.

The J gene is TRBJ2-5, the V gene TRBV15; D gene uncertain. CDR3 size: 14 residues. Looked up from germline, CDR1 is LNHNV and CDR2 is YYDKDF (reference sequence). Trimming pared 0 bases from V and 5 bases from J, leaving 10 bases between. CDR3 coding DNA: TGTGCCACCAGCAGAGATCAGAGTAGCGAGACCCAGTACTTC. Amino acids: CATSRDQSSETQYF. The full variable domain, completed using reference TRBV15 and TRBJ2-5, is DAMVIQNPRYQVTQFGKPVTLSCSQTLNHNVMYWYQQKSSQAPKLLFHYYDKDFNNEADTPDNFQSRRPNTSFCFLDIRSPGLGDTAMYLCATSRDQSSETQYFGPGTRLLVL.

The chain joins TRBV10-3 to TRBJ2-1; D is perhaps TRBD2 (5 bases). This CDR3 has 15 amino acids. The germline V gene has CDR1 ENHRY and CDR2 SYGVKD. The germline V and J ends were trimmed by 3 bases and 10 bases, with 19 bases remaining between them. CDR3 in DNA: TGTGCCATCAGTGAAGGGCAAAACTTACCTAGCGAGCAGTTCTTC. Translating it yields CAISEGQNLPSEQFF.